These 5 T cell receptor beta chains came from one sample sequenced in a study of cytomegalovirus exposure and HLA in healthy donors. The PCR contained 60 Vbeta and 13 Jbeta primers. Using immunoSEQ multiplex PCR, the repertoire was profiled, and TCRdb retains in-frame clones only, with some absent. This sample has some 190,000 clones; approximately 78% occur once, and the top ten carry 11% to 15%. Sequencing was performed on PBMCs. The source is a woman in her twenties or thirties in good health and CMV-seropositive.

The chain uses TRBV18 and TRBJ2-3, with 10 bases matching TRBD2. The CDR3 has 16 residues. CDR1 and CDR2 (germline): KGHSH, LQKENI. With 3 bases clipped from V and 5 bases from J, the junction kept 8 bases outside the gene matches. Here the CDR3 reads CASSPLKRGGQDTQYF. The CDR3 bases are TGTGCCAGCTCACCCCTCAAGCGGGGGGGCCAAGATACGCAGTATTTT.

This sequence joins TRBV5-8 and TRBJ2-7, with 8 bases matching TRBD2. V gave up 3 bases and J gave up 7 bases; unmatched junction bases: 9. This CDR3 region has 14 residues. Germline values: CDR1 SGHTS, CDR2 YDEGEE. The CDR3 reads CASSWTSRSREQYF. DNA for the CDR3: TGTGCCAGCAGCTGGACTAGCAGGAGTCGGGAGCAGTACTTC.

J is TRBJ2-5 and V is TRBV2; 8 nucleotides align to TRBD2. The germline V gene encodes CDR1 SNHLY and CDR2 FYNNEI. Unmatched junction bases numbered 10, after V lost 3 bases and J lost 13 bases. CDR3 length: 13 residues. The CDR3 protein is CASSEGSGGPGYF. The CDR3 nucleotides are TGTGCCAGCAGTGAGGGAAGCGGGGGCCCCGGGTACTTC.

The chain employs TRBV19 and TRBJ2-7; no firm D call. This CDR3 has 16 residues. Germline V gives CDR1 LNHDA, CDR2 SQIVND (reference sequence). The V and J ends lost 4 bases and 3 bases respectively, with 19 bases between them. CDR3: CASSNPRVGQSYEQYF. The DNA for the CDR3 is TGTGCCAGTAGTAACCCCCGGGTCGGCCAAAGCTACGAGCAGTACTTC. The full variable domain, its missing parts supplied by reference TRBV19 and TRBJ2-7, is DGGITQSPKYLFRKEGQNVTLSCEQNLNHDAMYWYRQDPGQGLRLIYYSQIVNDFQKGDIAEGYSVSREKKESFPLTVTSAQKNPTAFYLCASSNPRVGQSYEQYFGPGTRLTVT.

This CDR3 reads CASSLKRDLTGELFF. The CDR3 bases are TGTGCCAGCAGCTTAAAGCGGGACCTCACCGGGGAGCTGTTTTTT. The chain recombines TRBV7-8 with TRBJ2-2; 7 bases align to TRBD2. The trim removed 2 bases at V and 4 bases at J, leaving 4 bases unmatched. In germline, CDR1 is SGHVS, CDR2 FQNEAQ. The length of the CDR3 is 15 residues. Drawing the rest from reference TRBV7-8 and TRBJ2-2, the complete variable domain is GAGVSQSPRYKVAKRGQDVALRCDPISGHVSLFWYQQALGQGPEFLTYFQNEAQLDKSGLPSDRFFAERPEGSVSTLKIQRTQQEDSAVYLCASSLKRDLTGELFFGEGSRLTVL.